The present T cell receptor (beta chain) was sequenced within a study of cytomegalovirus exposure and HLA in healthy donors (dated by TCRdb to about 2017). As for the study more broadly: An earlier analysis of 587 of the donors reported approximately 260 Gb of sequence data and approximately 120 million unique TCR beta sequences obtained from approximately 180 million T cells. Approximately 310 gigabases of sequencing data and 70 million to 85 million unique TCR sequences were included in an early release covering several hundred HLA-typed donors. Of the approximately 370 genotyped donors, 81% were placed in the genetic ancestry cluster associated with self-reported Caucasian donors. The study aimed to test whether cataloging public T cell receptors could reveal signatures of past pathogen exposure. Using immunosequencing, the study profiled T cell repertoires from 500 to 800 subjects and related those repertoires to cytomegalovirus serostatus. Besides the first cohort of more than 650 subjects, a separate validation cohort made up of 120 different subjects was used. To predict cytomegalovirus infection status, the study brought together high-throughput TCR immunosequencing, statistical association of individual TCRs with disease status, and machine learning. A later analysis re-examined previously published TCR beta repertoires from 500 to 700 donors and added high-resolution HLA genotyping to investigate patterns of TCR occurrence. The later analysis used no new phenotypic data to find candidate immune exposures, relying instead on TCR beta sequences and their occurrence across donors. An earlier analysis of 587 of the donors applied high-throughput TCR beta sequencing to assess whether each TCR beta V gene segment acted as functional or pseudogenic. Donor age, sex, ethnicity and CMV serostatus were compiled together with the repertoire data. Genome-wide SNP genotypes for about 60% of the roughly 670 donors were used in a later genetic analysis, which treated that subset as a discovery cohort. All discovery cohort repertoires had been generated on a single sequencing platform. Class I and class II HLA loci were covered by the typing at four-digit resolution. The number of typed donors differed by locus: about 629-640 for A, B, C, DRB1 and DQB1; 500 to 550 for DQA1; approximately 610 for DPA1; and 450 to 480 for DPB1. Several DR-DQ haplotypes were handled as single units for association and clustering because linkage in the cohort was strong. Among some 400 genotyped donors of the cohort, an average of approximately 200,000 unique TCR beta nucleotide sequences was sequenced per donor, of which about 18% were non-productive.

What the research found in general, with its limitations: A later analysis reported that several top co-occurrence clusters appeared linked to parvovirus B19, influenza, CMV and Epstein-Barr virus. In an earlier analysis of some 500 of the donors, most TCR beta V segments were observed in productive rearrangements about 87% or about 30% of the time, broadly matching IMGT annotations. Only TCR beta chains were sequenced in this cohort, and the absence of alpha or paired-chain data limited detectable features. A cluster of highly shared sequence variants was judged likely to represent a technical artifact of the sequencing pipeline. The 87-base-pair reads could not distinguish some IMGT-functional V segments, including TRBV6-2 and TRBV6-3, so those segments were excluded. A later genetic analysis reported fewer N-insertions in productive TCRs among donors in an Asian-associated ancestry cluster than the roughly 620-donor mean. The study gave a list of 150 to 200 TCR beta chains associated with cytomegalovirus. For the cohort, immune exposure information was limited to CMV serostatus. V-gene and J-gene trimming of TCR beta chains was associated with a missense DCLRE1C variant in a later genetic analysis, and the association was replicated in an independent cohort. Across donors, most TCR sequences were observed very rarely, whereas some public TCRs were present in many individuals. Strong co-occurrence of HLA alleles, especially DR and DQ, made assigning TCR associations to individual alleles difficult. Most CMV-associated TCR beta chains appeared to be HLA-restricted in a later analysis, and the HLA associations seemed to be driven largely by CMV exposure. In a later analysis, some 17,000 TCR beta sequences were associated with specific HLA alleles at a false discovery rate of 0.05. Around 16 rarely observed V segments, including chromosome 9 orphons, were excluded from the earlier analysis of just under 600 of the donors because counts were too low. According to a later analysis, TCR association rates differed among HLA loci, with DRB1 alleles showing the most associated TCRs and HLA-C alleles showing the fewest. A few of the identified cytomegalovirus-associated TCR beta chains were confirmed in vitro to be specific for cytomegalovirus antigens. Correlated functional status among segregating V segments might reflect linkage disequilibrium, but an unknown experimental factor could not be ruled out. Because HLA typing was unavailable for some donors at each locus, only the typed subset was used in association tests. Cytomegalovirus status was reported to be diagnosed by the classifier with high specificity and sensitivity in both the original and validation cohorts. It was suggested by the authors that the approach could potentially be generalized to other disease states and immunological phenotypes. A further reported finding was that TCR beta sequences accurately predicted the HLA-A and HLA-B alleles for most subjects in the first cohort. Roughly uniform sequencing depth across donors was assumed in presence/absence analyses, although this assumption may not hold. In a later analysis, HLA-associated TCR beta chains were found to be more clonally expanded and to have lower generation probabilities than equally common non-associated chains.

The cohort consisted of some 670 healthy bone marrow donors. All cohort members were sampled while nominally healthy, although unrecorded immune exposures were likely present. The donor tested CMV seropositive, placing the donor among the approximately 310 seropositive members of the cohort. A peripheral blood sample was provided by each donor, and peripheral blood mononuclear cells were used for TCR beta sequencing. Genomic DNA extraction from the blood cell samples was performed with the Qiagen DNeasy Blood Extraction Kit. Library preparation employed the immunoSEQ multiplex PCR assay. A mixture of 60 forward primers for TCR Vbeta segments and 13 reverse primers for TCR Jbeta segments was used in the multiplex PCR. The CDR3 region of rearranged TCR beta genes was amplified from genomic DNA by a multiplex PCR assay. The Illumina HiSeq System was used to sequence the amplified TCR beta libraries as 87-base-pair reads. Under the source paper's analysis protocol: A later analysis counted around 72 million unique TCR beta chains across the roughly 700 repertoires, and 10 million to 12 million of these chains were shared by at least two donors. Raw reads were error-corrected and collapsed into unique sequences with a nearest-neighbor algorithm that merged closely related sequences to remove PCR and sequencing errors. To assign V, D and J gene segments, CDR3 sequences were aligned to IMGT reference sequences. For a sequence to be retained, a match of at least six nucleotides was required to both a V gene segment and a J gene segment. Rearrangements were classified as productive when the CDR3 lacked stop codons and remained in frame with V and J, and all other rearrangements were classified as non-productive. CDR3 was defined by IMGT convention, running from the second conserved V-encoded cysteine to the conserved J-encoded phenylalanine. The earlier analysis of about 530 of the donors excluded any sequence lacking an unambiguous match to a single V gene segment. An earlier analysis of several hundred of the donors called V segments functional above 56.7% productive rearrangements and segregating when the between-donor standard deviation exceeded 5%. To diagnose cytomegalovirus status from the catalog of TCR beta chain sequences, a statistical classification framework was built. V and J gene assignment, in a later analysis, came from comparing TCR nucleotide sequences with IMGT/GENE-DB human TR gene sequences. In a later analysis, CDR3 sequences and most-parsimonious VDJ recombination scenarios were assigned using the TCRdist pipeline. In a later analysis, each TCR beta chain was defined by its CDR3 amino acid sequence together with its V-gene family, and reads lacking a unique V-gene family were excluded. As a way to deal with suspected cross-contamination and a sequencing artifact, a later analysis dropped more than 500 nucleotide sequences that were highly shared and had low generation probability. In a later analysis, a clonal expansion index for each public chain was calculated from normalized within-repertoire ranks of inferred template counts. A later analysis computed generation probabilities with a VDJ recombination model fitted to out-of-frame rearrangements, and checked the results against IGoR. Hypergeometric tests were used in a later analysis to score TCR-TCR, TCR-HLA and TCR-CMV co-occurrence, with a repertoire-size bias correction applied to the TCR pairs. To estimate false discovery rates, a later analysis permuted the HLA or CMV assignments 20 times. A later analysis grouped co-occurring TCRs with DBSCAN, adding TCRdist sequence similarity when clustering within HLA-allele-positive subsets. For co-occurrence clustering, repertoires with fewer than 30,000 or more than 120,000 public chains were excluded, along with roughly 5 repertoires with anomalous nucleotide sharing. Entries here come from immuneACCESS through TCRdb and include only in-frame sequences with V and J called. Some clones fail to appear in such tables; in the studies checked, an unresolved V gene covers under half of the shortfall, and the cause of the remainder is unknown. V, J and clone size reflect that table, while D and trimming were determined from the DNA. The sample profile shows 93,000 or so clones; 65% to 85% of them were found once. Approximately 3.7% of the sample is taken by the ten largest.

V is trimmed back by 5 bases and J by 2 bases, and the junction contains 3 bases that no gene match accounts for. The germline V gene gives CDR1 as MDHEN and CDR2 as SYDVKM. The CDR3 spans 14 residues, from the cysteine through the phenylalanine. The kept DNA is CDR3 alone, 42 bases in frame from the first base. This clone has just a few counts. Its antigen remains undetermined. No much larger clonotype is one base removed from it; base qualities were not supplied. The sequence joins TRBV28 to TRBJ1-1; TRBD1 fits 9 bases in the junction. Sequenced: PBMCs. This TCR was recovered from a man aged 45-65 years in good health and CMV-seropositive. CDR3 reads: CASSRTGANTEAFF. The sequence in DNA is TGTGCCAGCAGTCGGACAGGGGCTAACACTGAAGCTTTCTTT.